These 28 T cell receptor beta chains were all obtained from the same sample, sequenced in a study of blood T cell repertoires in COVID-19. Here immunoSEQ multiplex PCR was the method, and the copy in TCRdb shows in-frame clones only, minus some. Here the sample spans 200,000 to 250,000 clones, about 84% being singletons. The sequenced sample consisted of PBMCs or T cells enriched from blood (not recorded which). Every receptor here comes from a man aged 25-45 years with acute COVID-19.

The rearrangement joins TRBV6-5 to TRBJ2-3; D gene ambiguous. Trimming removed 7 bases from V and 9 bases from J, with 14 bases in between. The CDR3 totals 12 residues. CDR1 and CDR2 from the germline V gene are MNHEY and SVGAGI. For the CDR3, the DNA is TGTGCCAGCACCGCACCCCAGCGAACGCAGTATTTT. Its protein is CASTAPQRTQYF.

This chain joins TRBV13 and TRBJ2-7, with 7 bases that match TRBD2. Looked up from germline, CDR1 is PRHDT and CDR2 is FYEKMQ (reference sequence). V lost 7 bases to trimming and J lost 4 bases; unmatched junction nucleotides: 16. The CDR3 is 16 residues long. DNA of the CDR3: TGTGCCAGCACCAAGCGGGGTGGGTCCCGGTTGTACGAGCAGTACTTC. This sequence encodes CASTKRGGSRLYEQYF.

The chain recombines TRBV5-6 with TRBJ1-1, with D possibly matching TRBD1 (5 bases). V lost 0 bases, J lost 4 bases, and 13 bases lay in between. The CDR3 consists of 15 residues. From germline, CDR1 is SGHDT and CDR2 YYEEEE. For the CDR3, the DNA is TGTGCCAGCAGCTTGGGGTCAGGGCGTTTCACTGAAGCTTTCTTT. Encoded protein: CASSLGSGRFTEAFF.

This chain connects TRBV2 to TRBJ2-6, with 7 positions matching TRBD1. CDR3 length: 16 amino acids. CDR1 and CDR2 from the germline V gene are SNHLY and FYNNEI. The trim removed 5 bases at V and 2 bases at J, leaving 6 bases unmatched. The CDR3 here is CASSFTGAAGANVLTF. In DNA, the CDR3 is TGTGCCAGCAGTTTTACAGGGGCGGCTGGGGCCAACGTCCTGACTTTC.

V is TRBV5-4 and J is TRBJ1-1; D might be TRBD1 (5 bases). Trimming took 2 bases from V and 1 from J, leaving 15 bases between them. This CDR3 spans 16 amino acids. CDR1 and CDR2 from the germline V gene are SGHNT and YYREEE (reference sequence). CDR3 loop: CASSFGQGLSNTEAFF. Here the CDR3 DNA reads TGTGCCAGCAGCTTCGGCCAGGGACTATCGAACACTGAAGCTTTCTTT.

This clone has more than one count but fewer than ten. V gene TRBV9 combines with J gene TRBJ1-5, with D maybe TRBD1 (5 bases). Trimming removed 4 bases at V and 3 bases at J, with 14 bases between. Germline V gene lookup returns CDR1 SGDLS and CDR2 YYNGEE. This CDR3 region has 15 residues. In nucleotides, the CDR3 is TGTGCCAGCAGCCGCGGGGGTGCACTCAATCAGCCCCAGCATTTT. Its protein product is CASSRGGALNQPQHF.

J is TRBJ2-5 and V is TRBV28; D is uncertain. The CDR3 runs 11 residues. The germline V gene encodes CDR1 MDHEN and CDR2 SYDVKM. Trimming cost V 6 bases and J 5 bases, with 7 bases left between them. The CDR3 here is CASRLQETQYF. The CDR3 nucleotides are TGTGCCAGCAGATTACAGGAGACCCAGTACTTC.

The gene calls are TRBV18 and TRBJ2-7; 15 bases align to TRBD2. V trimming: 3 bases; J trimming: 9 bases; junction bases outside the gene matches: 9. The CDR3 has 16 residues. Germline assignment: CDR1 KGHSH and CDR2 LQKENI. This CDR3 reads CASSPSTGTSGGPQYF. CDR3 in DNA: TGTGCCAGCTCACCTTCAACCGGGACTAGCGGGGGGCCGCAGTACTTC.

This chain uses TRBV5-5 with TRBJ2-2; D is unresolved. V dropped 0 bases and J dropped 4 bases, with 10 bases sitting between them. This CDR3 contains 15 residues. The germline V gene has CDR1 SGHKS and CDR2 YYEKEE (reference sequence). CDR3 sequence: CASSLAVGFTGELFF. The CDR3 nucleotides are TGTGCCAGCAGCTTGGCCGTCGGGTTCACCGGGGAGCTGTTTTTT.

The chain couples TRBV7-3 to TRBJ2-2; D gene unclear. This CDR3 is 13 amino acids long. Trimming cost V 2 bases and J 3 bases, with 4 bases left between them. Germline V gene lookup returns CDR1 SGHTA and CDR2 FQGTGA. The CDR3 sequence is CASSLGHTGELFF. The DNA of the CDR3 is TGTGCCAGCAGCTTAGGGCACACCGGGGAGCTGTTTTTT.

V and J are TRBV10-2 and TRBJ1-1; weak D call: TRBD1 (6 bases). This CDR3 region has 13 residues. Germline CDR1 and CDR2: WSHSY and SAAADI. V lost 9 bases and J lost 2, with 13 bases in between. The CDR3 reads CASIDRINTEAFF. CDR3 bases: TGCGCCAGTATAGACAGGATTAACACTGAAGCTTTCTTT.

The chain links TRBV30 to TRBJ1-2, with a tentative D call TRBD1 (5 bases). The germline gives CDR1 GTSNPN, CDR2 SVGIG (reference sequence). This CDR3 has 15 residues. V was clipped by 2 bases and J by 4 bases, with 17 bases between them. DNA of the CDR3: TGTGCCTGGAGTTTGTTCTTTGGGGGGGGCTATGGCTACACCTTC. Protein: CAWSLFFGGGYGYTF.

This chain joins TRBV30 and TRBJ1-6; the D gene is possibly TRBD1 (6 bases). The CDR3 has 15 residues. V dropped 1 base and J dropped 7 bases, with 14 bases sitting between them. Per germline, CDR1 GTSNPN and CDR2 SVGIG (reference sequence). For the CDR3, the DNA is TGTGCCTGGAGTGGGAACAGGGCAGGGAATTCACCCCTCCACTTT. Translated, it gives CAWSGNRAGNSPLHF.

The rearrangement links TRBV5-6 to TRBJ1-5, with 8 bases lining up with TRBD1. The CDR3 is 16 residues long. The germline V gene encodes CDR1 SGHDT and CDR2 YYEEEE. V lost 6 bases to trimming and J lost 2 bases; unmatched junction nucleotides: 10. CDR3 sequence (DNA): TGTGCCAGCACCACCCTTATGGACAGGGGCAATCAGCCCCAGCATTTT. Translating gives CASTTLMDRGNQPQHF. Based on the CDR3 plus reference TRBV5-6 and TRBJ1-5, the full variable domain is DAGVTQSPTHLIKTRGQQVTLRCSPKSGHDTVSWYQQALGQGPQFIFQYYEEEERQRGNFPDRFSGHQFPNYSSELNVNALLLGDSALYLCASTTLMDRGNQPQHFGDGTRLSIL.

The chain joins TRBV2 to TRBJ2-6, with a possible D match to TRBD2 (6 bases). The ends were cut back, 5 bases at V and 0 bases at J, with 17 bases in the middle. CDR3 length: 18 amino acids. CDR1 and CDR2 from the germline V gene are SNHLY and FYNNEI. In DNA form, the CDR3 reads TGTGCCAGCAGTTCGAATGTGGGGGACTTCTCTGGGGCCAACGTCCTGACTTTC. This translates into CASSSNVGDFSGANVLTF.

This clone was detected a few times. The chain couples TRBV30 to TRBJ2-7, with 12 nucleotides matching TRBD2. Per germline, CDR1 GTSNPN and CDR2 SVGIG (reference sequence). V was pared by 3 bases and J by 5 bases, with 11 bases of the junction left unmatched. This CDR3 region has 16 residues. The CDR3 nucleotides are TGTGCCTGGAGCAACGGGCTAGCGGGGGGGCCGGACGAGCAGTACTTC. Translating it yields CAWSNGLAGGPDEQYF.

The V and J genes are TRBV5-1 and TRBJ1-2; TRBD1 matches at 8 bases. V lost 4 bases to trimming and J lost 3 bases; unmatched junction nucleotides: 14. Germline CDR1 and CDR2: SGHRS and YFSETQ. The CDR3 length is 17 residues. The CDR3 coding sequence is TGCGCCAGCAGCCTCCTCCCAACCGGGACAGGTGACTATGGCTACACCTTC. As protein: CASSLLPTGTGDYGYTF.

V and J are TRBV5-4 and TRBJ2-1; 12 positions agree with TRBD2. This CDR3 region has 17 residues. Germline values: CDR1 SGHNT, CDR2 YYREEE (reference sequence). The J segment lost 5 bases and the V segment lost 4 bases, leaving 10 bases of the junction unmatched. CDR3 in amino acids: CASSPDLAGGVNNEQFF. The CDR3 nucleotides are TGTGCCAGCAGCCCCGATCTAGCGGGGGGGGTTAACAATGAGCAGTTCTTC. The full variable domain, rest sourced from reference TRBV5-4 and TRBJ2-1, is ETGVTQSPTHLIKTRGQQVTLRCSSQSGHNTVSWYQQALGQGPQFIFQYYREEENGRGNFPPRFSGLQFPNYSSELNVNALELDDSALYLCASSPDLAGGVNNEQFFGPGTRLTVL.

CDR3: CASGLGSGDLWNEQFF. The CDR3 DNA follows: TGTGCTAGTGGTTTGGGGAGCGGGGACCTCTGGAATGAGCAGTTCTTC. This chain connects TRBV12-5 to TRBJ2-1, with 7 bases fitting TRBD2. The CDR3 runs to 16 residues. Germline CDR1 LGHNT, CDR2 FRNRAP. V was clipped by 1 base and J by 7 bases; unmatched bases: 10.

Of note for this clone: This specimen includes other DNA sequences encoding the same CDR3. The V and J genes are TRBV5-4 and TRBJ1-2; no clear D gene. Germline-derived CDR1 and CDR2 are SGHNT and YYREEE (reference sequence). V lost 0 bases to trimming and J lost 5 bases, with 5 bases between them. The CDR3 length is 12 residues. The CDR3 protein is CASSLVSYGYTF. CDR3 bases: TGTGCCAGCAGCTTGGTGTCGTATGGCTACACCTTC.

The rearrangement joins TRBV6-5 to TRBJ1-2; the match to TRBD1 covers 7 bases. After removal of 0 bases from V and 6 bases from J, the junction contained 10 bases not matched to a gene. The germline CDR1 and CDR2 sequences are MNHEY and SVGAGI. The length of the CDR3 is 16 residues. The CDR3 DNA sequence: TGTGCCAGCAGTTACTCTCGACAGGGACGAGATGATGGCTACACCTTC. This gives the protein CASSYSRQGRDDGYTF.

The rearrangement links TRBV19 to TRBJ1-2; D ambiguous. Trimming removed 1 base at V and 1 base at J, with 10 bases between. The CDR3 has 15 amino acids. Germline-derived CDR1 and CDR2 are LNHDA and SQIVND (reference sequence). Here the CDR3 DNA reads TGTGCCAGTAGTATAGGGTGGCAGAATAACTATGGCTACACCTTC. Translating gives CASSIGWQNNYGYTF.

J is TRBJ2-5 and V is TRBV7-9; 11 bases line up with TRBD2. Trimming removed 3 bases from V and 3 bases from J; junction bases left unmatched: 12. The CDR3 has 18 amino acids. Germline V CDR1 and CDR2: SEHNR, FQNEAQ (reference sequence). CDR3 region: CASSFATSGGLGKETQYF. CDR3 in DNA: TGTGCCAGCAGCTTCGCCACTAGCGGGGGCCTGGGGAAAGAGACCCAGTACTTC.

The V and J genes are TRBV2 and TRBJ2-1; 9 bases are a match to TRBD2. Trimming at V came to 1 base and at J to 8 bases, leaving 3 bases not matched to a gene. The CDR3 has 14 amino acids. Germline V gene sequence: CDR1 SNHLY, CDR2 FYNNEI. The CDR3 DNA reads TGTGCCAGCAGTGAAGGTAGCGGGGGCCATGAGCAGTTCTTC. Translated: CASSEGSGGHEQFF.

This chain joins TRBV3-1 (or the pseudogene TRBV3-2) and TRBJ2-7, with a weak D call TRBD1 (5 bases). The CDR3 contains 15 residues. With 0 bases removed from V and 3 bases from J, the gap between germline ends came to 12 bases. The germline V gene has CDR1 LGHDT and CDR2 YNNKEL (reference sequence). Here the CDR3 reads CASSQDNRLIYEQYF. In nucleotides, the CDR3 is TGTGCCAGCAGCCAAGATAACAGGTTAATCTACGAGCAGTACTTC.

The rearrangement uses TRBV5-1 and TRBJ1-4; D may be TRBD1 (5 bases). The CDR3 spans 18 residues. Per germline, CDR1 SGHRS and CDR2 YFSETQ. V was trimmed by 0 bases and J by 1 base, leaving 16 bases between them. In nucleotides, the CDR3 is TGCGCCAGCAGCTTGGGGGGCCGGCAAGGCGGAACTAATGAAAAACTGTTTTTT. This gives the protein CASSLGGRQGGTNEKLFF.

The chain has TRBV29-1 and TRBJ2-3, with 7 bases aligning to TRBD1. CDR3 length: 13 amino acids. Losses at the gene ends were 5 bases for V and 5 bases for J; bases not matched to a gene: 7. Germline values: CDR1 SQVTM, CDR2 ANQGSEA. CDR3 coding DNA: TGCAGCGTTCACGAGGGGGCGGGAGATACGCAGTATTTT. Protein product: CSVHEGAGDTQYF.

A single count supports this clone. The chain carries TRBV4-2 and TRBJ1-4; TRBD1 might be the D (6 bases). V was pared by 0 bases and J by 8 bases, with 13 bases between. Germline CDR1 and CDR2: LGHNA and YNFKEQ. The CDR3 consists of 15 residues. This CDR3 is CASSQEGGEGEKLFF. DNA for the CDR3: TGTGCCAGCAGCCAAGAAGGGGGGGAGGGGGAAAAACTGTTTTTT.